Shown below are 4 T cell receptor beta chains from a single sample sequenced in a study of CD8+ T cells in alopecia areata. RNA extraction and reverse transcription yielded cDNA as sequencing template. The table came from immunoSEQ multiplex PCR; TCRdb's copy has only in-frame clones and leaves some out. The data show roughly 59,000 clones, approximately 46% seen once. This material consisted of CD8+ T cells sorted from blood, taken at week 0. These receptors were collected from a human donor with alopecia areata.

V and J are TRBV7-3 and TRBJ2-5, with D unclear. V gave up 3 bases and J gave up 5 bases, with 13 bases separating them. CDR3 size: 14 residues. Germline values: CDR1 SGHTA, CDR2 FQGTGA. CDR3 DNA: TGTGCCAGCAGCTTGACTTGGGTCCGGGAGACCCAGTACTTC. Translating it yields CASSLTWVRETQYF.

The chain combines TRBV9 with TRBJ2-5, with D unclear. Trimming removed 1 base from V and 6 bases from J, with 10 bases in between. Germline assignment: CDR1 SGDLS and CDR2 YYNGEE. The CDR3 has 13 amino acids. DNA for the CDR3: TGTGCCAGCAGCGTATTAGGTCAGCAGACCCAGTACTTC. Amino acids: CASSVLGQQTQYF.

This clone appeared a single time. The gene calls are TRBV30 and TRBJ2-3; 8 bases map to TRBD2. The V segment lost 2 bases and the J segment 5 bases; nucleotides outside the gene matches: 9. Germline loops: CDR1 GTSNPN, CDR2 SVGIG (reference sequence). The CDR3 contains 15 residues. Here the CDR3 DNA reads TGTGCCTGGAGTTTGACTAGCGAGGGGGGAGATACGCAGTATTTT. Its protein product is CAWSLTSEGGDTQYF.

This clone was detected a few times. The chain recombines TRBV29-1 with TRBJ2-2; 8 bases map to TRBD1. CDR3 length: 16 amino acids. J gave up 4 bases and V 4 bases, and 11 bases lay outside the gene matches. CDR1 SQVTM and CDR2 ANQGSEA come from the germline V gene. The CDR3 here is CSVGAARQGITGELFF. CDR3 DNA: TGCAGCGTTGGGGCTGCGCGACAGGGGATCACCGGGGAGCTGTTTTTT.